Listed here is a single T cell receptor (beta chain). Its antigen remains unidentified. Base qualities are not provided; no much larger clone lies one nucleotide away. This entry comes from a study of patients and donors after allogeneic stem cell transplantation (dated by TCRdb to the early 2020s). The CDR3 contains 15 residues, cysteine and phenylalanine counted. Only the CDR3 DNA is retained, 45 bases long and in frame from the first base. V loses 3 bases, J loses 0 bases, and the germline ends lie 12 bases apart. CDR1 and CDR2 (MNHEY, SVGEGT) derive from the germline V gene. Library preparation used RT-PCR. This sample was sequenced with a NextSeq 550. Using fastp at Q25 and MiXCR, TCRdb reprocessed the public reads and kept productive beta chains. Rows with a matching CDR3 protein are joined into one entry that keeps the most common DNA and genes. The sample has about 40,000 distinct CDR3 sequences on record, about 30% of them singletons. About 78% of the sample comes from the top ten.

The sequenced material came from blood, either unsorted or a sorted T cell fraction (not recorded which). This receptor was taken from a human donor who was either an allogeneic HSCT recipient or a stem cell or donor lymphocyte infusion donor (not recorded which). It is not recorded whose cells these are; they may come from a transplant donor. The V and J genes are TRBV6-2 or TRBV6-3 and TRBJ2-7; the D gene remains uncertain. The encoded CDR3 is CASSYSSTPSYEQYF. The bases read TGTGCCAGCAGTTATTCATCTACGCCCTCCTACGAGCAGTACTTC.